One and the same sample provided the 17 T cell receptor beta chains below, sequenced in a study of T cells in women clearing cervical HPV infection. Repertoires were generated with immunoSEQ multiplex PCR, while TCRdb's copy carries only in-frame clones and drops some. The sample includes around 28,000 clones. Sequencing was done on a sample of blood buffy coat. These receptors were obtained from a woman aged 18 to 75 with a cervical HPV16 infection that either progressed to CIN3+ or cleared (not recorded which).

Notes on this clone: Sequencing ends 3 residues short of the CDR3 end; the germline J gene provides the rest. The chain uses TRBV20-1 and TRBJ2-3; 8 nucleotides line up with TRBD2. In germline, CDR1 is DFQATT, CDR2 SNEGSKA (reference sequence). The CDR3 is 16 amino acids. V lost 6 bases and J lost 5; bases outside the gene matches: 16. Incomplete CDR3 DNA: TGCAGTGCCAACACCCCTTTGCGGGGGGCGGGAGATACG. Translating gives CSANTPLRGAGDT. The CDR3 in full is CSANTPLRGAGDTQYF.

CDR3 sequence: CATIGGPEYEQYF. The CDR3 DNA, read in part, is TGTGCCACCATCGGGGGACCCGAATACGAG. The rearrangement joins TRBV11-2 to TRBJ2-7; D is perhaps TRBD2 (6 bases). The read is 3 residues too short to cover the CDR3 end, so that end is filled in from the germline J gene. The CDR3 contains 13 residues. V was clipped by 10 bases and J by 4 bases, with 17 bases between them. Per the germline V gene, CDR1 is SGHAT and CDR2 is FQNNGV. Full variable domain (outside the CDR3, taken from reference TRBV11-2 and TRBJ2-7): EAGVAQSPRYKIIEKRQSVAFWCNPISGHATLYWYQQILGQGPKLLIQFQNNGVVDDSQLPKDRFSAERLKGVDSTLKIQPAKLEDSAVYLCATIGGPEYEQYFGPGTRLTVT.

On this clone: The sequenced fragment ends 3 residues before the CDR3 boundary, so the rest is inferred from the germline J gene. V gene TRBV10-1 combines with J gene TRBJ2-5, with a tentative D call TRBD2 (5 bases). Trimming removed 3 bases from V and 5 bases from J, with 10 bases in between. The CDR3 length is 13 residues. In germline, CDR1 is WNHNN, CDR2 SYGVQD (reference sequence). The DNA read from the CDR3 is TGCGCCAGCAGTGATGCCCGAGGGGAGACC. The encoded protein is CASSDARGET. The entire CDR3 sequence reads CASSDARGETQYF.

The CDR3 is CASSLIRGYGYTF. Partial CDR3 DNA: TGTGCCAGCAGCTTGATAAGGGGGTATGGC. The genes are TRBV5-6 and TRBJ1-2; a possible D gene is TRBD1 (6 bases). The missing CDR3 end, 3 residues past where the read stops, is filled in from the germline J gene. The germline CDR1 and CDR2 sequences are SGHDT and YYEEEE. V was shortened by 1 base and J by 5 bases, with 9 bases between the two germline ends. This CDR3 is built from 13 residues.

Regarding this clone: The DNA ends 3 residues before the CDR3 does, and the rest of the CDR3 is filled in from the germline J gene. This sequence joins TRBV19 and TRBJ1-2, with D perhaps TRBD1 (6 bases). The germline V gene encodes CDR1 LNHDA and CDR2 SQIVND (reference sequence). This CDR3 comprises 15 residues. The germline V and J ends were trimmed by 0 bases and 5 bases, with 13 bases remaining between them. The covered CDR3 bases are TGTGCCAGTAGTATAGATCCGCGACAGGCTTATGGC. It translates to CASSIDPRQAYG. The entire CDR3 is CASSIDPRQAYGYTF.

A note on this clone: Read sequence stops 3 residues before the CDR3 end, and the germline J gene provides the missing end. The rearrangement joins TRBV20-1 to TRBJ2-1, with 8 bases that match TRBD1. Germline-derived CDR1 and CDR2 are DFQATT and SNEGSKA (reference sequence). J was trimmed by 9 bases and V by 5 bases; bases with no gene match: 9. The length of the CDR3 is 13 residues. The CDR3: CSAPGTGLLEQFF. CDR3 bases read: TGCAGTGCTCCCGGGACAGGTTTACTTGAG.

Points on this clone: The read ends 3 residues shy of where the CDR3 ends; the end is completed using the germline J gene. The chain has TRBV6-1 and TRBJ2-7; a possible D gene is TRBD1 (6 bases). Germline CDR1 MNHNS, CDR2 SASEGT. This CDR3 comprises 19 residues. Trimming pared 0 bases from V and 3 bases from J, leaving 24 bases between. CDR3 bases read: TGTGCCAGCAGTGAAGCGCCCTGGACAGCGCGATACCCGTTCTACGAG. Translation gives CASSEAPWTARYPFYE. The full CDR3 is CASSEAPWTARYPFYEQYF.

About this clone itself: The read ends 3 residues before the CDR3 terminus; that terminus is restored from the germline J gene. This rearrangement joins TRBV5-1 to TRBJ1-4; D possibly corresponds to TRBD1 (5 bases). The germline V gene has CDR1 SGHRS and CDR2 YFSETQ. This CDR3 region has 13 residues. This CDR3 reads CASSPEGESPLFF. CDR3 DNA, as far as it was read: TGCGCCAGCAGCCCGGAAGGGGAATCACCA.

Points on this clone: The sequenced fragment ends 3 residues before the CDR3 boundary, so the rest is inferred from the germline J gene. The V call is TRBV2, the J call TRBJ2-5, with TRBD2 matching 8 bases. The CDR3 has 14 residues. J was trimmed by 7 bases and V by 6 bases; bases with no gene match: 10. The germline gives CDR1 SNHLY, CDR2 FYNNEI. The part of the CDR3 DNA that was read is TGTGCCAGCAGGGGGGGAGCGGGGGTCGGGACC. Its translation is CASRGGAGVGT. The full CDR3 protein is CASRGGAGVGTQYF.

The CDR3: CASSPIDRYQETQYF. The sequenced CDR3 bases are TGCGCCAGCAGCCCGATTGACAGGTACCAAGAGACC. The chain is built from TRBV4-1 and TRBJ2-5, with a possible D match to TRBD1 (6 bases). The read halts 3 residues ahead of the CDR3 end, with the missing end drawn from the germline J gene. Trimming shortened V by 4 bases and J by 0 bases, and 12 bases separated the two germline ends. CDR3 size: 15 residues. CDR1 and CDR2 (germline): MGHRA, YSYEKL.

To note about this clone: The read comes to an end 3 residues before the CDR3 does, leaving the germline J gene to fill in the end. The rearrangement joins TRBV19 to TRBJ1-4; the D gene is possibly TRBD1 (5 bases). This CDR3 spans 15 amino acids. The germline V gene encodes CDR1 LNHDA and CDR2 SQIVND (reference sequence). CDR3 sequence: CASSGQGSVGSPLFF. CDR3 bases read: TGTGCCAGTAGTGGGCAGGGAAGCGTAGGCTCACCA.

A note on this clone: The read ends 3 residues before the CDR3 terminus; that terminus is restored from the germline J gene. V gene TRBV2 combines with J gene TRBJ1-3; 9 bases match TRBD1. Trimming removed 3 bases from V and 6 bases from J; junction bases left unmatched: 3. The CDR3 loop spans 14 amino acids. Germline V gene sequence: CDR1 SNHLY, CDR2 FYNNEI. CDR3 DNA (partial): TGTGCCAGCAGTGAGGTACAGGGGGCAAACACC. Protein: CASSEVQGANT. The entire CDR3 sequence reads CASSEVQGANTIYF.

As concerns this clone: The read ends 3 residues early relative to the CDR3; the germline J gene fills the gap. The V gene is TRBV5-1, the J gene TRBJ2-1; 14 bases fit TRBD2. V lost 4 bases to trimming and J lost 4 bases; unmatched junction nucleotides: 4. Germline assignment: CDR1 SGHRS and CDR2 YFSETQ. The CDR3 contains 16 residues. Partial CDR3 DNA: TGCGCCAGCAGCCGGGGGACTAGCGGGGGATACAATGAG. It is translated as CASSRGTSGGYNE. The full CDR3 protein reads CASSRGTSGGYNEQFF.

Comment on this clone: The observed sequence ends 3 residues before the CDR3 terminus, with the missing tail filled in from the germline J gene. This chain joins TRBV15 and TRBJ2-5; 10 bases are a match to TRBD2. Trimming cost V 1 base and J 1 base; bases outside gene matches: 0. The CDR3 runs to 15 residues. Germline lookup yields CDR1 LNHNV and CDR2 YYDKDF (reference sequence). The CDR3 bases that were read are TGTGCCACCAGCAGAGGGACTAGCGGCCAAGAGACC. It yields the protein CATSRGTSGQET. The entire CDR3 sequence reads CATSRGTSGQETQYF.

CDR3 sequence reads: CASSLGVSYEQYF. CDR3 DNA, as far as it was read: TGTGCCAGCAGCTTGGGTGTCAGCTACGAG. The chain couples TRBV5-4 to TRBJ2-7; D unclear. The CDR3 end lies 3 residues beyond the end of the read and is filled in from the germline J gene. CDR1 is SGHNT and CDR2 is YYREEE in the germline V gene (reference sequence). This CDR3 is 13 amino acids long. The V end lost 0 bases, the J end lost 3 bases, and 7 bases lay between the germline ends.

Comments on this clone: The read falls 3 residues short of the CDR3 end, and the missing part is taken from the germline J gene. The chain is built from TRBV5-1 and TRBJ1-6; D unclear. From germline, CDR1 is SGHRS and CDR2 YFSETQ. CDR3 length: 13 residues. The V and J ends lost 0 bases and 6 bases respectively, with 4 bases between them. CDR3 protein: CASSLDGNSPLHF. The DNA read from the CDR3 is TGCGCCAGCAGCTTGGACGGTAATTCACCC. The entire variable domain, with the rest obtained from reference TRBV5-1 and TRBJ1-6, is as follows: KAGVTQTPRYLIKTRGQQVTLSCSPISGHRSVSWYQQTPGQGLQFLFEYFSETQRNKGNFPGRFSGRQFSNSRSEMNVSTLELGDSALYLCASSLDGNSPLHFGNGTRLTVT.

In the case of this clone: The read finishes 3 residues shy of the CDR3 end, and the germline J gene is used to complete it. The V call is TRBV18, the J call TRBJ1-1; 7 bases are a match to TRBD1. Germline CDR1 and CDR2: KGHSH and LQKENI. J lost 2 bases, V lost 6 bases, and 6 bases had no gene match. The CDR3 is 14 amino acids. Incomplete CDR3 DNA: TGTGCCAGCTCGCGGGACAGACTAAACACTGAA. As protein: CASSRDRLNTE. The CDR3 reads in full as CASSRDRLNTEAFF.